Presented here are 32 T cell receptor beta chains from one specimen sequenced in a study of blood T cell repertoires in COVID-19. The method was immunoSEQ multiplex PCR; TCRdb's version includes in-frame clones alone and lacks a portion of them. The data contain about 180,000 clones, about 85% of them singletons. The source material was peripheral blood. Receptor source: an elderly woman with acute or convalescent COVID-19.

The chain employs TRBV24-1 and TRBJ2-7; 12 bases align to TRBD1. The CDR3 consists of 16 residues. The J segment lost 9 bases and the V segment lost 2 bases, leaving 10 bases of the junction unmatched. Per the germline V gene, CDR1 is KGHDR and CDR2 is SFDVKD. The CDR3 DNA is TGTGCCACCAGTGATTCCGCCCGGGACAGGGGGCAGGGGCAGTACTTC. It encodes CATSDSARDRGQGQYF.

The V gene is TRBV2, the J gene TRBJ2-2; D is unclear. V lost 6 bases to trimming and J lost 3 bases, with 11 bases between them. The CDR3 sequence is 14 residues long. The germline gives CDR1 SNHLY, CDR2 FYNNEI. The CDR3: CASRNIVDTGELFF. The CDR3 nucleotides are TGTGCCAGCAGGAACATCGTGGACACCGGGGAGCTGTTTTTT.

The V and J genes are TRBV11-2 and TRBJ2-5, with 13 positions matching TRBD2. With V trimmed by 5 bases and J by 5 bases, 8 bases remained unmatched. The CDR3 contains 16 residues. In germline, CDR1 is SGHAT, CDR2 FQNNGV. The CDR3 sequence: CASSTWTSGSGETQYF. CDR3 coding DNA: TGTGCCAGCAGCACCTGGACTAGCGGGAGCGGGGAGACCCAGTACTTC.

The V and J genes are TRBV5-1 and TRBJ2-3; weak D call: TRBD2 (5 bases). The CDR3 runs 16 residues. Deletions cut 0 bases from V and 1 base from J, with 12 bases between. The germline gives CDR1 SGHRS, CDR2 YFSETQ. In DNA form, the CDR3 reads TGCGCCAGCAGCTTGGGGCTAGCCGAAGGCACAGATACGCAGTATTTT. Translation: CASSLGLAEGTDTQYF. Full variable domain (missing parts from reference TRBV5-1 and TRBJ2-3): KAGVTQTPRYLIKTRGQQVTLSCSPISGHRSVSWYQQTPGQGLQFLFEYFSETQRNKGNFPGRFSGRQFSNSRSEMNVSTLELGDSALYLCASSLGLAEGTDTQYFGPGTRLTVL.

This sequence joins TRBV7-9 and TRBJ2-3; D remains unclear. Germline CDR1 SEHNR, CDR2 FQNEAQ (reference sequence). V was clipped by 1 base and J by 2 bases, with 13 bases between them. The CDR3 is 16 residues long. The CDR3 DNA is TGTGCCAGCAGCTTAGGGAGCAGCTTCTTCACAGATACGCAGTATTTT. Its translation: CASSLGSSFFTDTQYF. Variable domain in full (rest from reference TRBV7-9 and TRBJ2-3): DTGVSQNPRHKITKRGQNVTFRCDPISEHNRLYWYRQTLGQGPEFLTYFQNEAQLEKSRLLSDRFSAERPKGSFSTLEIQRTEQGDSAMYLCASSLGSSFFTDTQYFGPGTRLTVL.

This clone turned up a few times. J is TRBJ1-5 and V is TRBV5-4, with D possibly being TRBD1 (5 bases). The V and J ends lost 4 bases and 3 bases respectively, with 14 bases between them. The CDR3 is 15 residues long. Germline V CDR1 and CDR2: SGHNT, YYREEE (reference sequence). CDR3 sequence: CASSPGGGNNQPQHF. CDR3 bases: TGTGCCAGCAGCCCCGGGGGGGGTAACAATCAGCCCCAGCATTTT.

This sequence joins TRBV2 and TRBJ2-3; perhaps TRBD1 as D (6 bases). The CDR3 sequence is 16 residues long. V shed 6 bases and J shed 0 bases, with 16 bases lying between them. CDR1 and CDR2 (germline): SNHLY, FYNNEI. CDR3 in amino acids: CASRDRFGGSTDTQYF. The CDR3 nucleotides are TGTGCCAGCAGGGACCGTTTTGGGGGCAGCACAGATACGCAGTATTTT.

The chain combines TRBV11-2 with TRBJ2-3; maybe TRBD2 (5 bases). Germline V gene lookup returns CDR1 SGHAT and CDR2 FQNNGV. The V and J ends lost 1 base and 4 bases respectively, with 15 bases between them. The CDR3 is made up of 16 amino acids. The CDR3 nucleotides read TGTGCCAGCAGCTTAGGAGGGAGAGACCCTCCAGATACGCAGTATTTT. Translating it yields CASSLGGRDPPDTQYF.

The chain carries TRBV25-1 and TRBJ2-3; D unclear. This CDR3 has 14 amino acids. The V end was cut by 3 bases, the J end by 1 base, with 8 bases between. Per the germline V gene, CDR1 is MGHDK and CDR2 is SYGVNS. As DNA, the CDR3 is TGTGCCAGCAGTGATTTACACCGCACAGATACGCAGTATTTT. Amino acids: CASSDLHRTDTQYF.

The chain is built from TRBV7-9 and TRBJ1-1, with TRBD1 matching over 7 bases. Trimming at V came to 4 bases and at J to 6 bases, leaving 11 bases not matched to a gene. This CDR3 spans 15 amino acids. Per the germline V gene, CDR1 is SEHNR and CDR2 is FQNEAQ (reference sequence). CDR3 residues: CASSSTGEVYPEAFF. CDR3 nucleotide sequence: TGTGCCAGCAGCTCTACAGGGGAAGTGTACCCTGAAGCTTTCTTT.

The chain recombines TRBV11-3 with TRBJ2-7, with 8 bases fitting TRBD1. The CDR3 loop spans 13 amino acids. Germline V CDR1 and CDR2: SGHNT, YENEEA. The V and J ends lost 1 base and 5 bases, in that order; junction bases with no gene match: 1. CDR3 amino acids: CASSLAGGNEQYF. CDR3 sequence (DNA): TGTGCCAGCAGCTTAGCAGGGGGCAACGAGCAGTACTTC.

V is TRBV9 and J is TRBJ2-1; the D gene is possibly TRBD2 (5 bases). CDR3 length: 15 amino acids. Trimming removed 7 bases from V and 0 bases from J, with 14 bases in between. Germline values: CDR1 SGDLS, CDR2 YYNGEE. CDR3 amino acids: CASSFDEGSYNEQFF. For the CDR3, the DNA is TGTGCCAGCTCCTTCGACGAGGGCTCCTACAATGAGCAGTTCTTC.

V and J are TRBV29-1 and TRBJ2-3, with D maybe TRBD1 (6 bases). V was trimmed by 6 bases and J by 0 bases, leaving 10 bases between them. This CDR3 is built from 13 residues. Germline values: CDR1 SQVTM, CDR2 ANQGSEA. Written as DNA, the CDR3 is TGCAGCGTGGGGGCTGACAGCACAGATACGCAGTATTTT. Its protein is CSVGADSTDTQYF.

This clone occurred a few times. V is TRBV5-5 and J is TRBJ1-3; D gene unclear. Germline V gene sequence: CDR1 SGHKS, CDR2 YYEKEE (reference sequence). The ends were cut back, 4 bases at V and 7 bases at J, with 18 bases in the middle. The CDR3 has 15 amino acids. The CDR3 protein is CASSRASQPGNTIYF. CDR3 in DNA: TGTGCCAGCAGCCGCGCGTCCCAGCCGGGGAACACCATATATTTT.

This clone appeared a single time. This rearrangement joins TRBV30 to TRBJ2-5, with D perhaps TRBD2 (5 bases). The ends were cut back, 4 bases at V and 5 bases at J, with 8 bases in the middle. The length of the CDR3 is 11 residues. The germline CDR1 and CDR2 sequences are GTSNPN and SVGIG (reference sequence). The CDR3 DNA reads as TGTGCCTGGAACGGGGAGGAGACCCAGTACTTC. Protein: CAWNGEETQYF.

The chain joins TRBV7-2 to TRBJ1-1; 10 bases align to TRBD1. Germline assignment: CDR1 SGHTA and CDR2 FQGNSA. This CDR3 comprises 16 residues. The V segment lost 0 bases and the J segment 5 bases; nucleotides outside the gene matches: 6. The CDR3 sequence is CASSLAGTGVITEAFF. The CDR3 region has the DNA TGTGCCAGCAGCTTAGCGGGGACAGGGGTTATAACTGAAGCTTTCTTT.

The genes are TRBV3-1 (or the pseudogene TRBV3-2) and TRBJ1-6; no definite D call. The germline gives CDR1 LGHDT, CDR2 YNNKEL (reference sequence). V was pared by 3 bases and J by 7 bases, with 7 bases between. This CDR3 contains 13 residues. This CDR3 is CASSQSPNSPLHF. The CDR3 DNA is TGTGCCAGCAGCCAGAGTCCAAATTCACCCCTCCACTTT.

This chain uses TRBV19 with TRBJ2-7; maybe TRBD2 (7 bases). The CDR3 consists of 13 residues. Germline CDR1 is LNHDA and CDR2 is SQIVND (reference sequence). Trimming removed 7 bases at V and 3 bases at J, with 13 bases between. The CDR3 nucleotides read TGTGCCAGTACTCGGGGGGCGGACTACGAGCAGTACTTC. This sequence encodes CASTRGADYEQYF.

This chain uses TRBV5-1 with TRBJ1-1; D uncertain. V dropped 4 bases and J dropped 7 bases, with 17 bases sitting between them. CDR1 is SGHRS and CDR2 is YFSETQ in the germline V gene. CDR3 length: 14 amino acids. The CDR3 sequence is CASSSGYLAVEAFF. The CDR3 coding sequence is TGCGCCAGCAGCAGCGGGTATCTAGCAGTTGAAGCTTTCTTT.

The rearrangement links TRBV29-1 to TRBJ2-2; 10 bases map to TRBD1. Germline CDR1 reads SQVTM; CDR2 reads ANQGSEA. V was clipped by 1 base and J by 4 bases; unmatched bases: 6. The CDR3 loop spans 16 amino acids. The CDR3 DNA reads TGCAGCGTTGAAGGCGCGGGACAGGGGCCCACCGGGGAGCTGTTTTTT. Its protein is CSVEGAGQGPTGELFF.

The chain joins TRBV7-2 to TRBJ2-7; 9 bases align to TRBD2. The CDR3 is made up of 15 amino acids. The V and J ends lost 1 base and 2 bases, in that order; junction bases with no gene match: 3. Germline-derived CDR1 and CDR2 are SGHTA and FQGNSA. The CDR3 here is CASSLDGGGAYEQYF. The CDR3 coding sequence is TGTGCCAGCAGCTTAGATGGCGGGGGGGCCTACGAGCAGTACTTC.

The V call is TRBV3-1 (or the pseudogene TRBV3-2), the J call TRBJ1-2; 7 nucleotides agree with TRBD1. CDR1 LGHDT and CDR2 YNNKEL come from the germline V gene (reference sequence). The CDR3 contains 15 residues. V shed 4 bases and J 1 base; nucleotides not matched to a gene: 6. CDR3 nucleotides: TGTGCCAGCAGCCCTGGGACAGCATTTAACTATGGCTACACCTTC. Protein sequence: CASSPGTAFNYGYTF.

Only one count was recorded for this clone. The rearrangement uses TRBV7-2 and TRBJ2-2; perhaps TRBD2 as D (5 bases). The V gene's germline CDR1 is SGHTA and CDR2 FQGNSA. The CDR3 contains 15 residues. V was shortened by 5 bases and J by 2 bases, with 12 bases between the two germline ends. This CDR3 reads CASSPRRINTGELFF. CDR3 nucleotides: TGTGCCAGCAGCCCCAGGAGGATTAACACCGGGGAGCTGTTTTTT.

The V and J genes are TRBV6-2 or TRBV6-3 and TRBJ2-7, with D perhaps TRBD1 (6 bases). Germline lookup yields CDR1 MNHEY and CDR2 SVGEGT. This CDR3 is built from 14 residues. V shed 4 bases and J shed 5 bases, with 15 bases lying between them. Here the CDR3 DNA reads TGTGCCAGCAGTTGGGGCCAGGGGTTAAACGAGCAGTACTTC. Translation: CASSWGQGLNEQYF.

The V call is TRBV3-1 (or the pseudogene TRBV3-2), the J call TRBJ1-3; 7 bases align to TRBD1. The CDR3 totals 17 residues. J lost 0 bases, V lost 4 bases, and 9 bases had no gene match. Germline CDR1 reads LGHDT; CDR2 reads YNNKEL (reference sequence). The CDR3 reads CASSPFAGQLSGNTIYF. The CDR3 coding sequence is TGTGCCAGCAGCCCCTTCGCGGGACAGCTCTCTGGAAACACCATATATTTT.

The chain has TRBV18 and TRBJ2-1, with D maybe TRBD1 (5 bases). Between the trimmed V and J ends, which lost 3 bases and 2 bases, there was a span of 14 bases. The CDR3 spans 16 residues. The germline V gene has CDR1 KGHSH and CDR2 LQKENI. In DNA form, the CDR3 reads TGTGCCAGCTCACCCGCCACAGGTATAGCCTACAATGAGCAGTTCTTC. It is translated as CASSPATGIAYNEQFF. Full variable domain (outside the CDR3, taken from reference TRBV18 and TRBJ2-1): NAGVMQNPRHLVRRRGQEARLRCSPMKGHSHVYWYRQLPEEGLKFMVYLQKENIIDESGMPKERFSAEFPKEGPSILRIQQVVRGDSAAYFCASSPATGIAYNEQFFGPGTRLTVL.

This clone was detected only a few times. V gene TRBV6-6 combines with J gene TRBJ2-1, with 12 bases identical to TRBD2. Trimming at V came to 4 bases and at J to 4 bases, leaving 5 bases not matched to a gene. Germline V gene data show CDR1 as MNHNY and CDR2 as SVGAGI (reference sequence). The CDR3 is 16 residues long. CDR3 DNA: TGTGCCAGCAGTTTCGTGCTAGCGGGAGGGTACAATGAGCAGTTCTTC. Protein: CASSFVLAGGYNEQFF.

This rearrangement joins TRBV9 to TRBJ1-6, with no clear D. V lost 0 bases to trimming and J lost 0 bases, with 10 bases between them. The CDR3 contains 17 residues. Germline CDR1 SGDLS, CDR2 YYNGEE. This CDR3 is CASSVGPGSSYNSPLHF. Here the CDR3 DNA reads TGTGCCAGCAGCGTAGGGCCGGGGAGCTCCTATAATTCACCCCTCCACTTT.

This clone was observed a handful of times. The chain has TRBV11-2 and TRBJ2-7; D gene unclear. V shed 3 bases and J shed 0 bases, with 12 bases lying between them. Germline V gene data show CDR1 as SGHAT and CDR2 as FQNNGV. This CDR3 has 15 amino acids. This CDR3 reads CASSFPARSSYEQYF. The CDR3 DNA reads TGTGCCAGCAGCTTCCCTGCCCGGAGCTCCTACGAGCAGTACTTC.

The chain couples TRBV29-1 to TRBJ2-1, with 7 bases lining up with TRBD2. Looked up from germline, CDR1 is SQVTM and CDR2 is ANQGSEA. This CDR3 spans 12 amino acids. Losses at the gene ends were 5 bases for V and 10 bases for J; bases not matched to a gene: 8. The CDR3 sequence: CSVRTSAGEQFF. CDR3 coding DNA: TGCAGCGTTCGCACCTCAGCGGGGGAGCAGTTCTTC.

V and J are TRBV5-1 and TRBJ1-1, with 8 bases matching TRBD1. Per germline, CDR1 SGHRS and CDR2 YFSETQ. The CDR3 loop spans 18 amino acids. The V and J ends lost 2 bases and 1 base, in that order; junction bases with no gene match: 13. The CDR3 sequence: CASSFAGPGGRRNTEAFF. CDR3 sequence (DNA): TGCGCCAGCAGCTTTGCAGGGCCAGGGGGCAGAAGGAACACTGAAGCTTTCTTT.

This clone was detected a few times. This sequence joins TRBV25-1 and TRBJ1-4, with D tentatively TRBD1 (6 bases). The CDR3 is 16 residues long. Germline V lookup: CDR1 MGHDK, CDR2 SYGVNS. Trimming removed 2 bases from V and 10 bases from J, with 20 bases in between. The CDR3 coding sequence is TGTGCCAGCAGTGAACCGCGGACAGCCCTGGGGTCAAAACTGTTTTTT. Amino acids: CASSEPRTALGSKLFF.